The clone carrying this T cell receptor beta chain was seen at least ten times. The data stem from a study of T cells in Graves' hyperthyroidism and ophthalmopathy. RNA transcripts were the template for amplifying TCR beta CDR3 regions. When the TCR CDR3 underwent first-round RT-PCR, the HTBI primer set was used. TCRdb processed the multiplex PCR reads anew with MiXCR; each CDR3 protein has one entry. The profile shows about 620,000 distinct CDR3 sequences, around 15% of them singletons. The V and J ends lost 6 bases and 3 bases, in that order; junction bases with no gene match: 0. Germline V gene data show CDR1 as SGHTA and CDR2 as FQGNSA. This CDR3 is built from 13 residues. Stable Graves' hyperthyroidism meant no ophthalmopathy progression within 18 months. The study excluded patients with uncontrolled infection, other autoimmune disease, pregnancy or lactation. 10 ml of fresh peripheral blood supplied the PBMCs.

This rearrangement joins TRBV7-2 to TRBJ2-4, with 9 bases matching TRBD1. The sample comprised blood. This clonotype was sampled from a woman in her thirties with Graves' hyperthyroidism. Here the CDR3 reads CASRTGGKNIQYF. The DNA for the CDR3 is TGTGCCAGCAGGACAGGGGGCAAAAACATTCAGTACTTC.